What follows are 15 T cell receptor beta chains derived from one specimen sequenced in a study of regulatory T cells in long-lasting Graves disease. With iRepertoire HTBI primers and Arm-PCR of CDR3 regions, TCR beta libraries were built. TCRdb independently ran MiXCR on the multiplex PCR reads; one entry per CDR3 protein. Counted here are approximately 350,000 distinct CDR3 sequences, 15% to 20% occurring once; the ten biggest clones make up 20% to 25%. Time point described: newly diagnosed GD, antithyroid drugs for less than 3 months. The TCR library was made from RNA that had been extracted from PBMCs in TRIzol. These records were also assigned to another study, of T cells in Graves' hyperthyroidism and ophthalmopathy.

The sample was peripheral blood mononuclear cells (PBMCs), taken at new diagnosis, from a patient treated with antithyroid drugs. These receptors all come from a woman aged 18-35 years with Graves disease.

Many counts were recorded for this clonotype. The chain joins TRBV5-1 to TRBJ1-2; D unclear. This CDR3 has 14 residues. V was pared by 0 bases and J by 6 bases, with 12 bases between. Germline CDR1 reads SGHRS; CDR2 reads YFSETQ. The chain's CDR3 is CASSLGRSDNGYTF. Written as DNA, the CDR3 is TGCGCCAGCAGCTTGGGACGCTCAGATAATGGCTACACCTTC.

The sample holds a few counts of this clonotype. The chain employs TRBV6-5 and TRBJ2-1; 9 bases map to TRBD1. With V trimmed by 0 bases and J by 7 bases, 10 bases remained unmatched. The CDR3 length is 17 residues. Germline V gene lookup returns CDR1 MNHEY and CDR2 SVGAGI. Here the CDR3 reads CASSYSFPLTGGNEQFF. The CDR3 DNA reads as TGTGCCAGCAGTTACTCGTTCCCGCTGACAGGGGGTAATGAGCAGTTCTTC.

This clonotype was picked up a small number of times. The chain joins TRBV7-9 to TRBJ1-1, with TRBD1 matching over 9 bases. With V trimmed by 5 bases and J by 7 bases, 8 bases remained unmatched. The germline V gene has CDR1 SEHNR and CDR2 FQNEAQ (reference sequence). The CDR3 totals 14 residues. The CDR3 region has the DNA TGTGCCAGCAGCCCCCGGGACAGGGCAGGTGAAGCTTTCTTT. Translating it yields CASSPRDRAGEAFF. Using reference TRBV7-9 and TRBJ1-1 for the parts outside the CDR3, the full variable domain is DTGVSQNPRHKITKRGQNVTFRCDPISEHNRLYWYRQTLGQGPEFLTYFQNEAQLEKSRLLSDRFSAERPKGSFSTLEIQRTEQGDSAMYLCASSPRDRAGEAFFGQGTRLTVV.

This clonotype has ten or more counts. V gene TRBV7-3 combines with J gene TRBJ2-1; 8 bases map to TRBD2. CDR1 is SGHTA and CDR2 is FQGTGA in the germline V gene. Trimming at V came to 5 bases and at J to 6 bases, leaving 9 bases not matched to a gene. This CDR3 has 15 amino acids. DNA for the CDR3: TGTGCCAGCAGCCCCTCCGGGACTAGGATCAATGAGCAGTTCTTC. Translating gives CASSPSGTRINEQFF. Full variable domain (missing parts from reference TRBV7-3 and TRBJ2-1): GAGVSQTPSNKVTEKGKYVELRCDPISGHTALYWYRQSLGQGPEFLIYFQGTGAADDSGLPNDRFFAVRPEGSVSTLKIQRTERGDSAVYLCASSPSGTRINEQFFGPGTRLTVL.

This sequence joins TRBV9 and TRBJ1-5; a weak D match, TRBD1 (6 bases). Per germline, CDR1 SGDLS and CDR2 YYNGEE. Trimming took 7 bases from V and 4 from J, leaving 18 bases between them. This CDR3 has 15 amino acids. CDR3 in DNA: TGTGCCAGCTCCAGGGCAGGGGTATCGAATCAGCCCCAGCATTTT. Translating it yields CASSRAGVSNQPQHF.

This clonotype was detected only a few times. The chain links TRBV7-3 to TRBJ2-3; 10 nucleotides align to TRBD1. The germline gives CDR1 SGHTA, CDR2 FQGTGA. The CDR3 covers 17 residues. Germline trimming cut 2 bases from V and 1 base from J; bases unmatched to any gene: 6. CDR3 sequence: CASSLPRGTGGTDTQYF. The CDR3 DNA reads TGTGCCAGCAGCTTACCCCGAGGGACAGGGGGCACAGATACGCAGTATTTT. Variable domain in full (rest from reference TRBV7-3 and TRBJ2-3): GAGVSQTPSNKVTEKGKYVELRCDPISGHTALYWYRQSLGQGPEFLIYFQGTGAADDSGLPNDRFFAVRPEGSVSTLKIQRTERGDSAVYLCASSLPRGTGGTDTQYFGPGTRLTVL.

This clonotype has ten or more counts. The chain combines TRBV2 with TRBJ2-5; the D gene is possibly TRBD1 (5 bases). In germline, CDR1 is SNHLY, CDR2 FYNNEI. This CDR3 spans 12 amino acids. Trimming removed 11 bases at V and 1 base at J, with 11 bases between. DNA of the CDR3: TGTGCCGTCCTTGGGGCCCAAGAGACCCAGTACTTC. Translation gives CAVLGAQETQYF. Combining the CDR3 with reference TRBV2 and TRBJ2-5 gives the whole variable domain EPEVTQTPSHQVTQMGQEVILRCVPISNHLYFYWYRQILGQKVEFLVSFYNNEISEKSEIFDDQFSVERPDGSNFTLKIRSTKLEDSAMYFCAVLGAQETQYFGPGTRLLVL.

This clonotype was detected ten times or more. The chain has TRBV30 and TRBJ1-5; TRBD1 matches at 9 bases. The J segment lost 4 bases and the V segment lost 2 bases, leaving 3 bases of the junction unmatched. This CDR3 has 14 amino acids. Germline CDR1 reads GTSNPN; CDR2 reads SVGIG (reference sequence). The CDR3 loop is CAWSSGQGNQPQHF. CDR3 DNA: TGTGCCTGGAGTTCGGGACAGGGAAATCAGCCCCAGCATTTT.

V and J are TRBV4-1 and TRBJ2-7, with 8 bases that match TRBD1. Trimming removed 4 bases from V and 0 bases from J; junction bases left unmatched: 8. This CDR3 has 16 residues. Germline V CDR1 and CDR2: MGHRA, YSYEKL. CDR3 region: CASSLDRTGLSYEQYF. DNA of the CDR3: TGCGCCAGCAGCCTAGATCGGACAGGGCTCTCCTACGAGCAGTACTTC.

The chain joins TRBV19 to TRBJ2-6; perhaps TRBD2 as D (6 bases). The germline CDR1 and CDR2 sequences are LNHDA and SQIVND (reference sequence). CDR3 length: 18 residues. V was clipped by 3 bases and J by 0 bases, with 15 bases between them. In nucleotides, the CDR3 is TGTGCCAGTAGTATCGGGGGACGCCCAAGCTCTGGGGCCAACGTCCTGACTTTC. Amino acid sequence: CASSIGGRPSSGANVLTF.

The gene calls are TRBV19 and TRBJ2-6; the D gene is possibly TRBD1 (6 bases). V was shortened by 10 bases and J by 2 bases, with 12 bases between the two germline ends. The CDR3 has 14 amino acids. Germline assignment: CDR1 LNHDA and CDR2 SQIVND (reference sequence). The CDR3 spells CAISRGPGANVLTF. The CDR3 DNA follows: TGTGCCATTTCCAGGGGACCTGGGGCCAACGTCCTGACTTTC.

This clonotype has a count of ten or more. This chain joins TRBV6-5 and TRBJ1-2; a possible D gene is TRBD1 (6 bases). V lost 0 bases to trimming and J lost 8 bases, with 16 bases between them. Per germline, CDR1 MNHEY and CDR2 SVGAGI. CDR3 size: 15 residues. CDR3 amino acids: CASSYSGDTLGGYTF. The DNA for the CDR3 is TGTGCCAGCAGTTACTCGGGGGACACCTTGGGCGGCTACACCTTC.

This clonotype was seen more than once but under ten times. This could be a read error, since a much larger clone is one nucleotide away. CDR3 DNA: TGCAGTGCTCCCCGGACAGGGATCGACGAGCGGTACTTC. It codes for CSAPRTGIDERYF. The rearrangement uses TRBV20-1 and TRBJ2-7; 8 bases are shared with TRBD1. Germline-derived CDR1 and CDR2 are DFQATT and SNEGSKA (reference sequence). The CDR3 spans 13 residues.

This clonotype was counted many times. The gene calls are TRBV20-1 and TRBJ1-1, with D possibly TRBD1 on 5 matching bases. The CDR3 loop spans 14 amino acids. With 6 bases removed from V and 1 base from J, the gap between germline ends came to 15 bases. Germline-derived CDR1 and CDR2 are DFQATT and SNEGSKA (reference sequence). The DNA for the CDR3 is TGCAGTGCGTTGTATGGGGGGACGAACACTGAAGCTTTCTTT. Amino acids: CSALYGGTNTEAFF.

Concerning this clonotype itself: A clone one base away is much larger, so this may be a read error. The chain combines TRBV6-2 or TRBV6-3 with TRBJ2-1; 10 nucleotides agree with TRBD1. Germline V gene lookup returns CDR1 MNHEY and CDR2 SVGEGT. This CDR3 contains 14 residues. The CDR3 nucleotides read TGTGCCAGCAGTGCCGGGACAGGGGCAGAGACCCGGTACTTC. It specifies CASSAGTGAETRYF.